This T cell receptor (beta chain) was captured by sequencing in a study of regulatory T cells in long-lasting Graves disease. On the study more broadly: Under 3 months of antithyroid drugs had been taken by newly diagnosed Graves' patients.

For this clonotype: Its specificity is unknown.

CDR3 regions were amplified by Arm-PCR using iRepertoire HTBI primers to build TCR beta libraries. Each CDR3 protein is one row after TCRdb ran MiXCR on the multiplex PCR reads. The table has roughly 380,000 distinct CDR3 sequences, 15% to 18% seen once; the top ten hold 22%. This CDR3 has 16 amino acids. The germline gives CDR1 MDHEN, CDR2 SYDVKM. V shed 0 bases, J shed 7 bases, and the junction held 1 base outside the gene matches. Study findings and constraints: Sharing of public clonotypes was greater in persistent patients (more than 2,500) than in new patients (around 880).

Described time point: newly diagnosed GD, antithyroid drugs for less than 3 months. The TCR library was made from RNA extracted from PBMCs. Graves' disease diagnosis relied on American Thyroid Association guidelines. In this cohort, patients came from an endocrinology department located in Xi'an, China. The TCR originated in a female donor with Graves disease. Specimen: peripheral blood mononuclear cells (PBMCs), collected at new diagnosis, from a patient treated with antithyroid drugs. The chain uses TRBV28 and TRBJ2-1; 15 bases are shared with TRBD2. The CDR3 protein is CASSLWGTSGGNEQFF. The CDR3 coding sequence is TGTGCCAGCAGTTTATGGGGGACTAGCGGGGGGAATGAGCAGTTCTTC.